This T cell receptor (beta chain) was sequenced in a study of cytomegalovirus exposure and HLA in healthy donors. Study observations and caveats: Exclusion applied to some V segments, including TRBV6-2 and TRBV6-3, as they were indistinguishable. At a 0.05 false discovery rate, a later analysis found about 17,000 TCR beta sequences to be associated with HLA alleles.

The CDR3 extends over 18 amino acids. Per the germline V gene, CDR1 is LNHNV and CDR2 is YYDKDF (reference sequence). It was healthy bone marrow donors who served as donors. 13 Jbeta primers and 60 Vbeta primers were used for the PCR. The repertoire was sequenced with immunoSEQ multiplex PCR; TCRdb's copy has only in-frame clones and lacks some. The sample spans tens of thousands of clones; the ten largest clones claim around 0.6%. To note about this clone: The target antigen is unknown. Mismatch with germline at one junction end may stem from a read error.

The specimen was PBMCs. This TCR was sampled from a man aged 45-65 years in good health and CMV-seronegative. V gene TRBV15 combines with J gene TRBJ1-6, with 10 bases lining up with TRBD1. The CDR3 region is CAPSREGQGSLYNSPLHF. In nucleotides, the CDR3 is TGTGCCCCCAGCAGAGAGGGACAGGGGTCCCTCTATAATTCACCCCTCCACTTT.